This T cell receptor beta chain was sequenced during a study of blood T cell repertoires in COVID-19. About the research overall: There were acute and convalescent COVID-19 samples, and they came from the United States, Italy and Spain. Sample material is recorded as cDNA or gDNA derived from T cells, B-cell-depleted T cells, or PBMCs.

J was trimmed by 1 base and V by 4 bases; bases with no gene match: 6. This CDR3 is 15 amino acids long. Per the germline V gene, CDR1 is LGHDT and CDR2 is YNNKEL (reference sequence). Original analysis: Scientists estimated how many nucleated cells there were by amplifying reference gene primers. Only in-frame clones appear in the TCRdb table, and some are missing; sequencing was by immunoSEQ multiplex PCR. That table furnishes V, J and clone size, whereas the DNA furnished D and trimming. The sample has approximately 150,000 clones; 81% are singletons. The chain combines TRBV3-1 (or the pseudogene TRBV3-2) with TRBJ1-1; 7 bases agree with TRBD1. Specimen: peripheral blood. This TCR derives from a man aged 55-75 years with active or convalescent COVID-19. The CDR3 sequence is CASSRSQGGNTEAFF. The CDR3 DNA reads as TGTGCCAGCAGCCGATCTCAGGGGGGGAACACTGAAGCTTTCTTT.